These 9 T cell receptor beta chains were all obtained from the same sample, sequenced in a study of spatial heterogeneity in lung cancer. These TCRs' antigens remain unknown. Described time point: sample taken at primary tumor resection. General study findings and limits: Expanded intratumoral alpha and beta TCR counts tracked tumor mutation counts.

TCRdb reanalysed the 5' RACE reads using MiXCR and keeps one entry per CDR3 protein. Among 100,000 to 110,000 distinct CDR3 sequences listed, under 4.5% were seen once. The sample here was lung tumor tissue, taken at surgery. The receptors originated from a male donor with early-stage non-small cell lung cancer.

This clonotype was recorded at least ten times. The chain combines TRBV4-1 with TRBJ2-7; D gene unclear. Per the germline V gene, CDR1 is MGHRA and CDR2 is YSYEKL. The CDR3 runs 14 residues. Trimming took off 4 bases at V and 6 bases at J, with 16 bases between the two ends. In DNA, the CDR3 is TGCGCCAGCAGCCCCTACACCCCTAGGAGCGAGCAGTACTTC. Translating it yields CASSPYTPRSEQYF.

This clonotype was counted many times. The chain carries TRBV5-6 and TRBJ2-3; D is perhaps TRBD2 (7 bases). The CDR3 length is 15 residues. V lost 1 base and J 3 bases, leaving 12 bases between the germline ends. Germline V gene sequence: CDR1 SGHDT, CDR2 YYEEEE. CDR3: CASSLRGGLTDTQYF. The CDR3, as DNA: TGTGCCAGCAGCTTGAGGGGGGGACTAACAGATACGCAGTATTTT. The variable domain in full, with the rest retrieved from reference TRBV5-6 and TRBJ2-3, is DAGVTQSPTHLIKTRGQQVTLRCSPKSGHDTVSWYQQALGQGPQFIFQYYEEEERQRGNFPDRFSGHQFPNYSSELNVNALLLGDSALYLCASSLRGGLTDTQYFGPGTRLTVL.

The table lists this clonotype with many counts. The V gene is TRBV6-5, the J gene TRBJ1-2, with a tentative D call TRBD1 (6 bases). Trimming left V 11 bases short and J 7 bases short, with 26 bases between. Germline V gives CDR1 MNHEY, CDR2 SVGAGI. This CDR3 has 15 amino acids. The CDR3 protein is CASYPLGGGVGGYTF. As DNA, the CDR3 is TGTGCCTCCTACCCCCTCGGAGGGGGAGTGGGTGGCTACACCTTC.

This clonotype was recorded many times. The rearrangement uses TRBV6-2 or TRBV6-3 and TRBJ2-3; 12 bases fit TRBD2. After removal of 6 bases from V and 1 base from J, the junction contained 5 bases not matched to a gene. This CDR3 is built from 16 residues. Germline lookup yields CDR1 MNHEY and CDR2 SVGEGT. CDR3 DNA sequence: TGTGCCAGCAGGAGGACTAGCGGGACCCGCACAGATACGCAGTATTTT. As protein: CASRRTSGTRTDTQYF.

This clonotype was seen a few times. The CDR3 nucleotides read TGTGCCAGCAGCCTCGAAATGTATGGGTCAGCTTTCTTT. It yields the protein CASSLEMYGSAFF. V gene TRBV4-2 combines with J gene TRBJ1-1; D remains unclear. In germline, CDR1 is LGHNA, CDR2 YNFKEQ. Deletions cut 4 bases from V and 10 bases from J, with 16 bases between. This CDR3 spans 13 amino acids.

In its sample, this clonotype was seen many times. This chain joins TRBV12-3 or TRBV12-4 and TRBJ2-1; 11 bases agree with TRBD2. V shed 3 bases and J 4 bases; nucleotides not matched to a gene: 5. The CDR3 contains 16 residues. CDR3 bases: TGTGCCAGCAGTTTCCGGACTAGCGGGTTTTACAATGAGCAGTTCTTC. It is translated as CASSFRTSGFYNEQFF.

The chain uses TRBV12-3 or TRBV12-4 and TRBJ1-1; D is ambiguous. The CDR3 sequence is 13 residues long. The ends were cut back, 6 bases at V and 0 bases at J, with 8 bases in the middle. In DNA, the CDR3 is TGTGCCAGCAGCCCGCTCCTGAACACTGAAGCTTTCTTT. This gives the protein CASSPLLNTEAFF.

The sample holds many counts of this clonotype. The chain has TRBV11-2 and TRBJ1-4; 8 nucleotides agree with TRBD1. Germline CDR1 SGHAT, CDR2 FQNNGV. The junction had 8 bases not matched to a gene; V was cut back by 1 base and J by 7 bases. The CDR3 contains 16 residues. CDR3 sequence: CASSLGRTGPIEKLFF. The CDR3 DNA is TGTGCCAGCAGCTTAGGGCGGACAGGGCCTATTGAAAAACTGTTTTTT.

This clonotype was seen many times. V usage is TRBV18 and J usage is TRBJ1-1; D call uncertain. The germline CDR1 and CDR2 sequences are KGHSH and LQKENI. With 4 bases removed from V and 1 base from J, the gap between germline ends came to 13 bases. CDR3 size: 15 residues. For the CDR3, the DNA is TGTGCCAGCTCACTTTTCGACCCGGCGAACACTGAAGCTTTCTTT. It encodes CASSLFDPANTEAFF.